The 6 T cell receptor beta chains in this list originate from one sample, sequenced in a study of T-cell reconstitution after alpha-beta-depleted transplantation in children. Using unique molecular identifiers, the investigators prepared the TCRbeta library. In TCRdb, the PCR reads were re-called with MiXCR into one record per CDR3 protein. Of around 200,000 distinct CDR3 sequences in the sample, 17% are singletons; the top ten hold just under 45%. Sequencing used PBMCs, mostly from graft donor cells, obtained 360 days after TCRalphabeta/CD19-depleted stem cell transplant. These receptors were obtained from a male patient between 2 and 15 years old who had a stem cell transplant for acute lymphoblastic leukemia, so the T cells may come from the graft donor.

This clonotype was observed a handful of times. The junction and the germline gene differ at one end; a read error may be behind it. The chain recombines TRBV27 with TRBJ2-7, with 10 bases lining up with TRBD2. The CDR3 consists of 15 residues. From germline, CDR1 is MNHEY and CDR2 SMNVEV (reference sequence). This CDR3 reads CACRTRLAGSYEQYF. The CDR3 bases are TGTGCCTGCAGAACAAGACTAGCGGGCTCCTACGAGCAGTACTTC.

The chain links TRBV7-2 to TRBJ1-3; tentatively, D is TRBD1 (6 bases). The CDR3 extends over 15 amino acids. The germline V gene encodes CDR1 SGHTA and CDR2 FQGNSA. Trimming cost V 5 bases and J 0 bases, with 11 bases left between them. CDR3 DNA sequence: TGTGCCAGCAGCACCCAGGGGTTCTCTGGAAACACCATATATTTT. This codes for CASSTQGFSGNTIYF.

The table lists this clonotype with a few counts. The chain links TRBV2 to TRBJ2-2, with 9 bases lining up with TRBD2. Germline V gene sequence: CDR1 SNHLY, CDR2 FYNNEI. This CDR3 is 15 amino acids long. Trimming at V came to 0 bases and at J to 4 bases, leaving 0 bases not matched to a gene. CDR3 sequence: CASSEALAGTGELFF. In nucleotides, the CDR3 is TGTGCCAGCAGTGAAGCACTAGCGGGCACCGGGGAGCTGTTTTTT.

This clonotype was recorded only once. The chain is built from TRBV15 and TRBJ1-2; 7 nucleotides agree with TRBD1. J gave up 3 bases and V 1 base, and 8 bases lay outside the gene matches. CDR1 is LNHNV, CDR2 YYDKDF, per germline (reference sequence). This CDR3 spans 16 amino acids. The CDR3 protein is CATSRAPTGLYYGYTF. CDR3 DNA sequence: TGTGCCACCAGCAGAGCCCCGACAGGGCTCTACTATGGCTACACCTTC.

Ten or more counts support this clonotype. V gene TRBV7-6 combines with J gene TRBJ2-7, with a possible D match to TRBD1 (6 bases). Germline V lookup: CDR1 SGHVS, CDR2 FNYEAQ. This CDR3 spans 14 amino acids. Between the trimmed V and J ends, which lost 2 bases and 6 bases, there was a span of 14 bases. Here the CDR3 reads CASSLQPGQSEQYF. CDR3 bases: TGTGCCAGCAGCTTACAACCGGGACAATCCGAGCAGTACTTC.

This clonotype has just a few counts. The CDR3 loop reads CSASDDLWREERGTQYF. The CDR3 DNA reads as TGCAGTGCTAGTGATGATCTATGGCGGGAGGAACGGGGGACCCAGTACTTC. The chain has TRBV20-1 and TRBJ2-5; TRBD2 matches at 8 bases. The V gene's germline CDR1 is DFQATT and CDR2 SNEGSKA (reference sequence). The CDR3 sequence is 17 residues long. J was trimmed by 7 bases and V by 3 bases; bases with no gene match: 19.